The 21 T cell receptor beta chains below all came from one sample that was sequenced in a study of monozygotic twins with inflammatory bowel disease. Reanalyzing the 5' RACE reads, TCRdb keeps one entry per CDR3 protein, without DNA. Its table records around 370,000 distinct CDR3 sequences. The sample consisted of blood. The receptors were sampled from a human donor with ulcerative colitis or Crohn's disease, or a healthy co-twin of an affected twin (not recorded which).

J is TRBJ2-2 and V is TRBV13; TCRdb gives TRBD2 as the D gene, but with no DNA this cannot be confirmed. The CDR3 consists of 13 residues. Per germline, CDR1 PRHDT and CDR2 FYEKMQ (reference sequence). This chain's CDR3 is CASSPLRTGELFF.

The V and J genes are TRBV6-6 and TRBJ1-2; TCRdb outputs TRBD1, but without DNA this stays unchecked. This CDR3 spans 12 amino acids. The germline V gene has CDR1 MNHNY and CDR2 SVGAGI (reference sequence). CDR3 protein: CATPDRDYGYTF.

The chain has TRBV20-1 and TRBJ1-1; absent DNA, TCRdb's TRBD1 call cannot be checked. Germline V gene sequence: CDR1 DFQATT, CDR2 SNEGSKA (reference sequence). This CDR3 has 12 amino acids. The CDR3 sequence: CSARAGYTEAFF.

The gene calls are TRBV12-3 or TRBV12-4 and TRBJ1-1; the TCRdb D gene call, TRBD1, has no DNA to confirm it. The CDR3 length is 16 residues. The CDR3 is CASIPWAGVRNTEAFF.

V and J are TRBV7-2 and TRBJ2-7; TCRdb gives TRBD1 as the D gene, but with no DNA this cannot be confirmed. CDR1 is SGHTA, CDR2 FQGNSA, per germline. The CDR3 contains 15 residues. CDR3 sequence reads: CASSLEGRGAYEQYF.

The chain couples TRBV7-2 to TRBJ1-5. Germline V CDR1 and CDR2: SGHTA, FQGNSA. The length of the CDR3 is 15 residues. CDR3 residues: CASSLDKNSNQPQHF.

The CDR3 loop reads CASSSWGDRYNEQFF. The chain employs TRBV5-1 and TRBJ2-1; TCRdb's assignment of TRBD1 cannot be checked, as there is no DNA. The CDR3 sequence is 15 residues long. Per germline, CDR1 SGHRS and CDR2 YFSETQ.

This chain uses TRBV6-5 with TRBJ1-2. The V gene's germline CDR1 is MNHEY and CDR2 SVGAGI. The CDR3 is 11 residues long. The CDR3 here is CASSSVYGYTF.

Here the CDR3 reads CASSLARTGGIGELFF. V is TRBV7-6 and J is TRBJ2-2; TCRdb selects TRBD1, and the lack of DNA leaves this call unchecked. This CDR3 has 16 residues. The germline gives CDR1 SGHVS, CDR2 FNYEAQ.

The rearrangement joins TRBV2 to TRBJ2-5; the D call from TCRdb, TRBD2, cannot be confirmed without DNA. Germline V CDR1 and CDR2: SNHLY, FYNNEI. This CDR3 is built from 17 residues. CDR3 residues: CVSTKNPSGGTQETQYF.

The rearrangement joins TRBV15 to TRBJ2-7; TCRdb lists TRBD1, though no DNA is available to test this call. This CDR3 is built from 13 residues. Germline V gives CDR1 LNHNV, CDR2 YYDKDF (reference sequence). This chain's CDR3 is CATSGGQTYEQYF.

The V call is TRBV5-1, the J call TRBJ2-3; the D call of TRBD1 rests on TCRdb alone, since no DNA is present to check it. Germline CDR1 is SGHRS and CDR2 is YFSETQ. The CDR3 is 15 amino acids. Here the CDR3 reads CASSSTGASTDTQYF.

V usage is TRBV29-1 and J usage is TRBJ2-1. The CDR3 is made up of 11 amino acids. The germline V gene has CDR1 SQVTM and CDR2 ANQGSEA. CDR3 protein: CSVEPYNEQFF.

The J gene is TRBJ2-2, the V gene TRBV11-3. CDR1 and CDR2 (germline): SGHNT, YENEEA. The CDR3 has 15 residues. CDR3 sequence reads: CASSARGSGPGELFF.

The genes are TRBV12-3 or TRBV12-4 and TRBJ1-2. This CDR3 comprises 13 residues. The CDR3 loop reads CASSLWGDLSYTF.

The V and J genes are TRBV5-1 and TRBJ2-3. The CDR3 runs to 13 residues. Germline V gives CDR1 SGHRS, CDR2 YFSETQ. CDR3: CASSRLFTDTQYF.

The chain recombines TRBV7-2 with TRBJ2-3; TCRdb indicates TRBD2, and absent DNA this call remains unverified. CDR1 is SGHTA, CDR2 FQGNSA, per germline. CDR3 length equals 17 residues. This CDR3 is CASSLAPSGGLQVTQYF.

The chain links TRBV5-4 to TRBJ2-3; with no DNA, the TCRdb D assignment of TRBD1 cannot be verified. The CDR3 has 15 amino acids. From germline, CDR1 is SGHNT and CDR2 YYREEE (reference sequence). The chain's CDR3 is CASSFRQGSTDTQYF.

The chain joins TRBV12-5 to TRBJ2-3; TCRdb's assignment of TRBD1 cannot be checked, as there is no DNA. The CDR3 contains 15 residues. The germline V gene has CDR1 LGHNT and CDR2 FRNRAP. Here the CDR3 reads CASGKGQGSTDTQYF.

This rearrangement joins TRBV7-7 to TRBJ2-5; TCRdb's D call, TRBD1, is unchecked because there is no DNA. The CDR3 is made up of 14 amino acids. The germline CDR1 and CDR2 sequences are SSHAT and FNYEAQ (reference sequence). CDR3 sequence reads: CASSFGQGEETQYF.

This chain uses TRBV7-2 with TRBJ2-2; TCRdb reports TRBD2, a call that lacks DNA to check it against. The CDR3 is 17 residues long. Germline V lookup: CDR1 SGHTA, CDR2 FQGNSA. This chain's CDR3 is CASSLEVSRDLTGELFF.